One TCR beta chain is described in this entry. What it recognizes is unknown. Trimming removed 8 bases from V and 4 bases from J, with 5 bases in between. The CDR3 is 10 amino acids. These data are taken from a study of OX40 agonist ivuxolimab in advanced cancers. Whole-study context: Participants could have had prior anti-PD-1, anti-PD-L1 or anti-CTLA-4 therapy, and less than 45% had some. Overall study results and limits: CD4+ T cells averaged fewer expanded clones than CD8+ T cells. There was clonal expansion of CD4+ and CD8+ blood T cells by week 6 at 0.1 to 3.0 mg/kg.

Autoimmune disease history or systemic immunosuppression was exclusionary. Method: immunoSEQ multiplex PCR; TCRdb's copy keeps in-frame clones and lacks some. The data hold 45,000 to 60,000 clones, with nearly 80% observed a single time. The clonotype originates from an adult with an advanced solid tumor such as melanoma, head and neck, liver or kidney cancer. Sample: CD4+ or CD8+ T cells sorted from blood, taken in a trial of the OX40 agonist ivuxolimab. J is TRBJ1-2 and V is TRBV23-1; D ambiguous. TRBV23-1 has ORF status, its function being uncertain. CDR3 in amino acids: CASASYGYTF. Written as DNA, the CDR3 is TGCGCCAGCGCCAGCTATGGCTACACCTTC.